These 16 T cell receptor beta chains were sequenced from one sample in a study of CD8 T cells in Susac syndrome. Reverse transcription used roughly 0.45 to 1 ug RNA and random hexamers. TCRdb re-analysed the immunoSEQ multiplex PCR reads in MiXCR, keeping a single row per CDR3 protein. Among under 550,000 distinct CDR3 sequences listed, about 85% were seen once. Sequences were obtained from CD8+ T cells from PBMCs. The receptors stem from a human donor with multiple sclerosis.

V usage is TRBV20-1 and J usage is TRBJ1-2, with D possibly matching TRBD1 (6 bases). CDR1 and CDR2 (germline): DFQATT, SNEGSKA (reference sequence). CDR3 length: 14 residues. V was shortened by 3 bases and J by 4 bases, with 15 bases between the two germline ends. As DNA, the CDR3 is TGCAGTGCTAGGGAAACAGGGCTTAGCTATGGCTACACCTTC. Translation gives CSARETGLSYGYTF.

The CDR3 DNA sequence: TGTGCCAGCAGCGGGAGTGGGGGGCTCCGGTACGAGCAGTACTTC. Residues: CASSGSGGLRYEQYF. This sequence joins TRBV7-9 and TRBJ2-7; D might be TRBD1 or TRBD2, each matching 6 bases. V was cut by 5 bases and J by 4 bases, with 18 bases left in between. CDR1 is SEHNR, CDR2 FQNEAQ, per germline (reference sequence). The CDR3 extends over 15 amino acids. The whole variable domain, filled in from reference TRBV7-9 and TRBJ2-7, reads DTGVSQNPRHKITKRGQNVTFRCDPISEHNRLYWYRQTLGQGPEFLTYFQNEAQLEKSRLLSDRFSAERPKGSFSTLEIQRTEQGDSAMYLCASSGSGGLRYEQYFGPGTRLTVT.

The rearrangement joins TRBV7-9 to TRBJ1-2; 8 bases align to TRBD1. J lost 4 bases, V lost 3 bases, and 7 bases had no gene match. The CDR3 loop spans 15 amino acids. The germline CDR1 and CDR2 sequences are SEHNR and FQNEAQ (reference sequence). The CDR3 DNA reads TGTGCCAGCAGCTTCGCGGACAGGGATCCCTATGGCTACACCTTC. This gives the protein CASSFADRDPYGYTF. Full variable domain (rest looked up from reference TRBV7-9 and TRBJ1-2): DTGVSQNPRHKITKRGQNVTFRCDPISEHNRLYWYRQTLGQGPEFLTYFQNEAQLEKSRLLSDRFSAERPKGSFSTLEIQRTEQGDSAMYLCASSFADRDPYGYTFGSGTRLTVV.

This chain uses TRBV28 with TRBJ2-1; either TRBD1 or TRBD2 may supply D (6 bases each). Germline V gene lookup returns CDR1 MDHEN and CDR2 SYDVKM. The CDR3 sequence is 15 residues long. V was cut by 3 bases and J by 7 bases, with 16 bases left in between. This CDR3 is CASSFLGGSGNEQFF. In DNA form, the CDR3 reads TGTGCCAGCAGTTTTCTAGGGGGGAGCGGGAATGAGCAGTTCTTC.

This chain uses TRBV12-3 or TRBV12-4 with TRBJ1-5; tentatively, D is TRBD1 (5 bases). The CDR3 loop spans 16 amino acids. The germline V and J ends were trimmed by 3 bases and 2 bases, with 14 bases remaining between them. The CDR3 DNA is TGTGCCAGCAGTTTGGGTTGGGGGGTACGCAATCAGCCCCAGCATTTT. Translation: CASSLGWGVRNQPQHF.

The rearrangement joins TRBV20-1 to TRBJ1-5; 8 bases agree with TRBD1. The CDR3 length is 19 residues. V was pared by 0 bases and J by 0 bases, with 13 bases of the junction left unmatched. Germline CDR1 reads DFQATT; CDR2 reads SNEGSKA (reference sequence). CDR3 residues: CSARDAGTGSAYSNQPQHF. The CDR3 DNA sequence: TGCAGTGCTAGAGATGCCGGGACAGGTAGCGCTTATAGCAATCAGCCCCAGCATTTT.

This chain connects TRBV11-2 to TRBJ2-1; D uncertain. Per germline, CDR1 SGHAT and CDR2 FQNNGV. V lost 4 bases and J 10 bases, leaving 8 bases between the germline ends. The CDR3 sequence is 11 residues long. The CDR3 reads CASSSWGEQFF. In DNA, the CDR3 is TGTGCCAGCAGCTCGTGGGGAGAGCAGTTCTTC.

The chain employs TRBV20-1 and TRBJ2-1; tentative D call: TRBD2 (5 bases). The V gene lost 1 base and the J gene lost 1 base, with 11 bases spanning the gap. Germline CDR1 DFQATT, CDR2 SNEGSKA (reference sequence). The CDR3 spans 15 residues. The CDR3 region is CSARGLRPSYNEQFF. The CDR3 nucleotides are TGCAGTGCTAGAGGACTACGACCGTCCTACAATGAGCAGTTCTTC.

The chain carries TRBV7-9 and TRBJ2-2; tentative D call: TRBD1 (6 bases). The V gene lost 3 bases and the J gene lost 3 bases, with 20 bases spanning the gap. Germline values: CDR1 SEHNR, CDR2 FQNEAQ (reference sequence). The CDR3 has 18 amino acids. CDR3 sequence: CASSFPSLTGLDTGELFF. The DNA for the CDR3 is TGTGCCAGCAGCTTCCCTAGCCTAACAGGGTTGGACACCGGGGAGCTGTTTTTT.

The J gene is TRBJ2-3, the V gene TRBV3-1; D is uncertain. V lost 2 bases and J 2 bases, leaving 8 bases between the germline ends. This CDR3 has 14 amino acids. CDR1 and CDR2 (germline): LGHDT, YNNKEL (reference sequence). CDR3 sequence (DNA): TGTGCCAGCAGCCAATCGTACGACACAGATACGCAGTATTTT. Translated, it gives CASSQSYDTDTQYF.

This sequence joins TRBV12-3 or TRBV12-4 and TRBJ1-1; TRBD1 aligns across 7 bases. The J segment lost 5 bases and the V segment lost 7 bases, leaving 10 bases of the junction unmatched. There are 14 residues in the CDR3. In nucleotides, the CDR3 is TGTGCCAGCACCACCACAGGGGCGACAACTGAAGCTTTCTTT. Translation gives CASTTTGATTEAFF.

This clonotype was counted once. DNA of the CDR3: TGTGCCAGCACAAACAGCCTCTACGAGCAGTACTTC. It codes for CASTNSLYEQYF. The V call is TRBV28, the J call TRBJ2-7, with unresolved D. V was clipped by 7 bases and J by 3 bases, with 10 bases between them. The CDR3 consists of 12 residues. Germline-derived CDR1 and CDR2 are MDHEN and SYDVKM.

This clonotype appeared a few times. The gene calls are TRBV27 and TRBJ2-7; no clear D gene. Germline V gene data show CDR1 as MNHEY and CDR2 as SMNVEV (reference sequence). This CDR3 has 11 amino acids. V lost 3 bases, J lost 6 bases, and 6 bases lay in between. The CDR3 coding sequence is TGTGCCAGCAGTTTTTTGGGCGAGCAGTACTTC. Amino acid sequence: CASSFLGEQYF.

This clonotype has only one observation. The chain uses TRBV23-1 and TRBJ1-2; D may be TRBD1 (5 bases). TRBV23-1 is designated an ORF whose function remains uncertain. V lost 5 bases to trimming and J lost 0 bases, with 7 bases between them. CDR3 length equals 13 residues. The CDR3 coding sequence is TGCGCCAGCAGTGGGGCCCCTAACTATGGCTACACCTTC. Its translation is CASSGAPNYGYTF.

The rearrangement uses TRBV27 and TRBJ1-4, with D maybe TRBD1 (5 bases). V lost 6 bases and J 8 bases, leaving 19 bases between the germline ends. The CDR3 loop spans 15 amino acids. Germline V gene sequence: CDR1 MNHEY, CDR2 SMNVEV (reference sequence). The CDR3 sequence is CASSRFPGLVEKLFF. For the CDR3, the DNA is TGTGCCAGCAGCCGGTTTCCGGGACTTGTGGAAAAACTGTTTTTT.

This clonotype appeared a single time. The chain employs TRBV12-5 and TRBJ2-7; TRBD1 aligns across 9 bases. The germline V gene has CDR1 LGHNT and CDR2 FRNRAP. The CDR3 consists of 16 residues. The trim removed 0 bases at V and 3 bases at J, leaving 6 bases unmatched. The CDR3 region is CASGLVQGTGYYEQYF. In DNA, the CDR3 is TGTGCTAGTGGTTTGGTACAAGGGACAGGGTACTACGAGCAGTACTTC.